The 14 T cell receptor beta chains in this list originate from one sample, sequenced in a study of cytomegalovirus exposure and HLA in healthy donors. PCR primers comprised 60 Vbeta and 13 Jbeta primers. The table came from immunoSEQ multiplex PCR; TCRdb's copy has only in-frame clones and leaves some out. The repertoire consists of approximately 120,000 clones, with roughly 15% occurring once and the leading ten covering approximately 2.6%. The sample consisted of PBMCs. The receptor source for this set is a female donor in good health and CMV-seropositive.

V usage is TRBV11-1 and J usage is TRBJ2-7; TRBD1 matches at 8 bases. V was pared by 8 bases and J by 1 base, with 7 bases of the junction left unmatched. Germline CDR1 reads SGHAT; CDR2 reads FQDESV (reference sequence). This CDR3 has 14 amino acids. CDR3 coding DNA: TGTGCCAGCGCCCGGGACAGGTTGTCCTACGAGCAGTACTTC. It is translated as CASARDRLSYEQYF.

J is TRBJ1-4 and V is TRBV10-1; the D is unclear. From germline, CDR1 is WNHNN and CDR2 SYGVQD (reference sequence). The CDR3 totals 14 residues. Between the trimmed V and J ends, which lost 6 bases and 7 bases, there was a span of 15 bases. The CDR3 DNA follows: TGCGCCAGCAGAAGAGTGAGGGCGGGTGAAAAACTGTTTTTT. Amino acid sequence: CASRRVRAGEKLFF.

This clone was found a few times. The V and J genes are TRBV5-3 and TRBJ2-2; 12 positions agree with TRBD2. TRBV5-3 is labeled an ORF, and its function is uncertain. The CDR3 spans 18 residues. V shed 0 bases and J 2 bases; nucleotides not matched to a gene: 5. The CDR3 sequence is CARSLETSGGQNTGELFF. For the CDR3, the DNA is TGTGCCAGAAGCTTGGAAACTAGCGGGGGGCAAAACACCGGGGAGCTGTTTTTT.

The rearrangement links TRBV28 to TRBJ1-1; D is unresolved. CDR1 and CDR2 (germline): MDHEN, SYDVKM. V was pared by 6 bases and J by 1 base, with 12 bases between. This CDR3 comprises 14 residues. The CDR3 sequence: CASSSGGKNTEAFF. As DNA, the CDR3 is TGTGCCAGCAGCTCCGGAGGGAAGAACACTGAAGCTTTCTTT.

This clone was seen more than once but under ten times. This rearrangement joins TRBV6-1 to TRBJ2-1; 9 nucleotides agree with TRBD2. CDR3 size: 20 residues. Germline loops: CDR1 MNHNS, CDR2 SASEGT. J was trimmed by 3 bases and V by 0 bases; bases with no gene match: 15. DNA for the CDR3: TGTGCCAGCAGTGAAGCGCTCAATAGCGGGAGTATGCTAGGCTACAATGAGCAGTTCTTC. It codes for CASSEALNSGSMLGYNEQFF.

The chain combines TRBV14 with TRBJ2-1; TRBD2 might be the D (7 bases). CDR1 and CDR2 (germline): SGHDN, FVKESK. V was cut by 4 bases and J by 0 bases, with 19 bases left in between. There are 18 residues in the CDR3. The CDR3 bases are TGTGCCAGCAGCCGAAGATGGGGGGGCCGCAGCTCCTACAATGAGCAGTTCTTC. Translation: CASSRRWGGRSSYNEQFF.

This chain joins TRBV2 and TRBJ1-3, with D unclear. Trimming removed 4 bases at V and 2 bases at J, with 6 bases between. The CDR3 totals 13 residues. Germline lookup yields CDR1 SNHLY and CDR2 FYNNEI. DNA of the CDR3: TGTGCCAGCAGTGTACAGACTGGAAACACCATATATTTT. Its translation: CASSVQTGNTIYF.

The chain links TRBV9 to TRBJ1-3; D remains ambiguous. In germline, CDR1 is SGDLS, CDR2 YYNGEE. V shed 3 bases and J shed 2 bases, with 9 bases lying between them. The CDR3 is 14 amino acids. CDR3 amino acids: CASSAREAGNTIYF. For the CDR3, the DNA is TGTGCCAGCAGCGCACGGGAAGCTGGAAACACCATATATTTT. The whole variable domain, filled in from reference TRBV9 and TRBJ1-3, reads DSGVTQTPKHLITATGQRVTLRCSPRSGDLSVYWYQQSLDQGLQFLIQYYNGEERAKGNILERFSAQQFPDLHSELNLSSLELGDSALYFCASSAREAGNTIYFGEGSWLTVV.

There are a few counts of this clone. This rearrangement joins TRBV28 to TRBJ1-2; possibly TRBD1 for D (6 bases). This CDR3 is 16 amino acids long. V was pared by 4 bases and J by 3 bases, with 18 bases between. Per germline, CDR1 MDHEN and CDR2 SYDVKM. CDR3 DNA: TGTGCCAGCAGTTCCCCAGGGGAAGTTCTTGACTATGGCTACACCTTC. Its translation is CASSSPGEVLDYGYTF.

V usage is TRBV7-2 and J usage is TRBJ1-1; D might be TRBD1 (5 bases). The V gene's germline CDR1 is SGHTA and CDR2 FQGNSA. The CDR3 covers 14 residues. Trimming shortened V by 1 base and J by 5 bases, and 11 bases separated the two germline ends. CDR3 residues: CASSLERGRTEAFF. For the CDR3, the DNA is TGTGCCAGCAGCTTAGAAAGGGGAAGGACTGAAGCTTTCTTT.

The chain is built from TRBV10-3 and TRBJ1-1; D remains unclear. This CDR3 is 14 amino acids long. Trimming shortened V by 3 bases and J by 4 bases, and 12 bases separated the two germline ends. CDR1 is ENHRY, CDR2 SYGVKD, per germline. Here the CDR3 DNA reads TGTGCCATCAGTGAAGAGGTGACGATCACTGAAGCTTTCTTT. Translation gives CAISEEVTITEAFF.

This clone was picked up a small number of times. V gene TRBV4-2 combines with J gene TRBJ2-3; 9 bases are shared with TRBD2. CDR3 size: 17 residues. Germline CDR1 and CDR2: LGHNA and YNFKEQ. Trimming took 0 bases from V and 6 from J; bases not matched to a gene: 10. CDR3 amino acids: CASSQDRAGGQPDTQYF. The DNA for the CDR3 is TGTGCCAGCAGCCAAGATCGGGCGGGGGGGCAACCCGATACGCAGTATTTT.

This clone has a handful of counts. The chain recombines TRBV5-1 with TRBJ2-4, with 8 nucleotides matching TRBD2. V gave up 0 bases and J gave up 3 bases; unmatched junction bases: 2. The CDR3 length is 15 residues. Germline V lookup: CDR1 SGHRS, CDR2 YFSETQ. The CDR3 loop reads CASSLVGLDKNIQYF. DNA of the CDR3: TGCGCCAGCAGCTTGGTGGGACTAGACAAAAACATTCAGTACTTC.

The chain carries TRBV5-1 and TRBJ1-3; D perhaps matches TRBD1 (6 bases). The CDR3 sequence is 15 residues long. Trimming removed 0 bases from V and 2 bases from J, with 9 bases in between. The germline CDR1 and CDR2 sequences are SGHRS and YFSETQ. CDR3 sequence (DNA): TGCGCCAGCAGCTTGGTCTCAGGGGCTGGAAACACCATATATTTT. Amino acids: CASSLVSGAGNTIYF.